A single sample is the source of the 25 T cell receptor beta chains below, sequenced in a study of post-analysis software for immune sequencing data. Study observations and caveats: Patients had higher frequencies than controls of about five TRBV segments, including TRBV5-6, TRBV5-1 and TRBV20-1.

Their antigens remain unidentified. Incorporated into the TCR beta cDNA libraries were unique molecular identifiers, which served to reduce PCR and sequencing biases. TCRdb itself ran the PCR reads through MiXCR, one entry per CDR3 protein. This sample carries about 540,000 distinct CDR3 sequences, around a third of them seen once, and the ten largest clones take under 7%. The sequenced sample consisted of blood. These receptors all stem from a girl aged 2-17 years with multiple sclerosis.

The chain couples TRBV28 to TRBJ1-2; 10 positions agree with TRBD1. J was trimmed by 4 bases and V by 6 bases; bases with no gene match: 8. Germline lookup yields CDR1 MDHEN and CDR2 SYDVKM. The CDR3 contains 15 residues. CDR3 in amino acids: CASRARTGGSYGYTF. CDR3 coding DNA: TGTGCCAGCAGAGCGAGGACAGGGGGGTCCTATGGCTACACCTTC.

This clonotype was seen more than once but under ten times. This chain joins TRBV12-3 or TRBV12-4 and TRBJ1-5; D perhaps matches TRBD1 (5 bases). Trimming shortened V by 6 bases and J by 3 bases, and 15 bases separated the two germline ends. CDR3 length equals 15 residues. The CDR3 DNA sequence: TGTGCCAGCAGCCACACCGACAGAAACAATCAGCCCCAGCATTTT. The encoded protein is CASSHTDRNNQPQHF.

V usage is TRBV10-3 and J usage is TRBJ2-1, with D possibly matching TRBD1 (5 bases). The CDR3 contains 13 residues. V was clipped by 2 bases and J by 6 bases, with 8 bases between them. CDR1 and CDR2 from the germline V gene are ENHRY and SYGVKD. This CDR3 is CAISETQGNEQFF. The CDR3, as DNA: TGTGCCATCAGTGAGACCCAGGGCAATGAGCAGTTCTTC.

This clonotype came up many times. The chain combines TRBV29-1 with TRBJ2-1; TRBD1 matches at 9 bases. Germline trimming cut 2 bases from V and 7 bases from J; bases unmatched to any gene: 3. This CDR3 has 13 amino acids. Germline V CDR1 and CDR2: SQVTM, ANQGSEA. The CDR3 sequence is CSVERDRANEQFF. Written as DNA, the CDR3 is TGCAGCGTTGAACGGGACAGGGCGAATGAGCAGTTCTTC.

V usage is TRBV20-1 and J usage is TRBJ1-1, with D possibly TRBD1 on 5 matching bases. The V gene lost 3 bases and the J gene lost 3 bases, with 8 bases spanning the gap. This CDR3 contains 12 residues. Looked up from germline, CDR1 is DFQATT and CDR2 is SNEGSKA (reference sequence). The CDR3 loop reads CSASDSYTEAFF. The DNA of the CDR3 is TGCAGTGCTAGTGACAGCTACACTGAAGCTTTCTTT.

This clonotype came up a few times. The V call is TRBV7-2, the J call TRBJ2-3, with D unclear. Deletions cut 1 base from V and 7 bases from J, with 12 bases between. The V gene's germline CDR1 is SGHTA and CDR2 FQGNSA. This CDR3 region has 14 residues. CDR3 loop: CASSLGLRDYTQYF. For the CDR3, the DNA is TGTGCCAGCAGCTTAGGGCTGAGAGACTATACGCAGTATTTT.

In DNA, the CDR3 is TGTGCCAGCGGATGGATTGAAGCCGGGGAGCTGTTTTTT. Translated: CASGWIEAGELFF. The chain employs TRBV5-6 and TRBJ2-2; D gene unclear. V shed 7 bases and J shed 6 bases, with 13 bases lying between them. Germline CDR1 is SGHDT and CDR2 is YYEEEE. This CDR3 has 13 residues.

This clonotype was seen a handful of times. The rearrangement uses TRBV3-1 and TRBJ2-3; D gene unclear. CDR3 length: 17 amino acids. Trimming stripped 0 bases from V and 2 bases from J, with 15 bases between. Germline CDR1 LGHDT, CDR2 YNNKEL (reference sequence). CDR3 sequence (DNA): TGTGCCAGCAGCCAAGATCCAATAGACTTCCTCACAGATACGCAGTATTTT. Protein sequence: CASSQDPIDFLTDTQYF.

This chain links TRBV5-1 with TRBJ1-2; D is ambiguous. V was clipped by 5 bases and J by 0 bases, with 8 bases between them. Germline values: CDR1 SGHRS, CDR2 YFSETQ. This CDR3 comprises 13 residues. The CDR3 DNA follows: TGCGCCAGCAGGTGGGAGTCTAACTATGGCTACACCTTC. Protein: CASRWESNYGYTF.

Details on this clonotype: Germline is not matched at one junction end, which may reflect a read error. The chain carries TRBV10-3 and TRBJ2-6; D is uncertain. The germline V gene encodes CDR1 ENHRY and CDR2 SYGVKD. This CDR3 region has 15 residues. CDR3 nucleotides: TGTGCCATCGGTGATCAGGACTCTGGGGCCAACGTCCTGACTTTC. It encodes CAIGDQDSGANVLTF.

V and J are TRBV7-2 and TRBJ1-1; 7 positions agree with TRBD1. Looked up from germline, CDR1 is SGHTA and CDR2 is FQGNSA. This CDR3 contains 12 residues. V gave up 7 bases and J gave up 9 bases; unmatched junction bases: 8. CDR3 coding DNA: TGTGCCAGCACCGGAGACAGGGTAAAAGCTTTCTTT. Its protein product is CASTGDRVKAFF.

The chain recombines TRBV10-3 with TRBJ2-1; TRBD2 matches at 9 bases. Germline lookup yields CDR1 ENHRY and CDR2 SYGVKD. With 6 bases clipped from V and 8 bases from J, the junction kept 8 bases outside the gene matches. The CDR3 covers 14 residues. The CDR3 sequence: CAISPSGESDEQFF. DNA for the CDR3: TGTGCCATCAGCCCTAGCGGGGAGTCCGATGAGCAGTTCTTC.

CDR3 coding DNA: TGCGCCAGCAGCTTGGGAAGTGCACTAGCGAAAAACAATGAGCAGTTCTTC. Translated, it gives CASSLGSALAKNNEQFF. V gene TRBV5-1 combines with J gene TRBJ2-1; 7 bases align to TRBD2. Germline V gene sequence: CDR1 SGHRS, CDR2 YFSETQ. J lost 5 bases, V lost 0 bases, and 11 bases had no gene match. CDR3 size: 17 residues.

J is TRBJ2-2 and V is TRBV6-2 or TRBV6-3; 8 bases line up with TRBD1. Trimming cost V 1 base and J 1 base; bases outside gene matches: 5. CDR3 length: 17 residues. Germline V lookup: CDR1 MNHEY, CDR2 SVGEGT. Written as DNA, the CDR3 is TGTGCCAGCAGTTACTTCAGGGGGCCCGTGAACACCGGGGAGCTGTTTTTT. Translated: CASSYFRGPVNTGELFF.

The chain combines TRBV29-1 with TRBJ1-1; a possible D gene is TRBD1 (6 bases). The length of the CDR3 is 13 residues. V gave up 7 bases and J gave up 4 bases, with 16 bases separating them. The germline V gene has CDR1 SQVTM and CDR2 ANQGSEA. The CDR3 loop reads CSALWGAGTEAFF. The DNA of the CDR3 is TGCAGCGCTCTGTGGGGGGCAGGCACTGAAGCTTTCTTT.

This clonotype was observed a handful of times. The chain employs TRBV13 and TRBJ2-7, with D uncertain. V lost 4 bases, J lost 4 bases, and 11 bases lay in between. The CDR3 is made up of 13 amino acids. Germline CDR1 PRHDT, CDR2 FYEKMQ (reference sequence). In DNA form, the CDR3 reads TGTGCCAGCAGCTCCTCCTGGCTGTACGAGCAGTACTTC. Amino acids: CASSSSWLYEQYF.

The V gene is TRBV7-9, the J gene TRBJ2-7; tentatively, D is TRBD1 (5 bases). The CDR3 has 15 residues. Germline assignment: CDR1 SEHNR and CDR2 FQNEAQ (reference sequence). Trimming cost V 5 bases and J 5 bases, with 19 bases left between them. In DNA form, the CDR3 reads TGTGCCAGCAGCCCGACCTTAAGGACAACCCACGAGCAGTACTTC. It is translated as CASSPTLRTTHEQYF.

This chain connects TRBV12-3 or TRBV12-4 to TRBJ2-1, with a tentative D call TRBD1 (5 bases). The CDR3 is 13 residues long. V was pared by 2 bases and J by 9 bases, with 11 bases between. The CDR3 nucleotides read TGTGCCAGCAGTTTAAAAGGGGCGGCTGAGCAGTTCTTC. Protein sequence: CASSLKGAAEQFF.

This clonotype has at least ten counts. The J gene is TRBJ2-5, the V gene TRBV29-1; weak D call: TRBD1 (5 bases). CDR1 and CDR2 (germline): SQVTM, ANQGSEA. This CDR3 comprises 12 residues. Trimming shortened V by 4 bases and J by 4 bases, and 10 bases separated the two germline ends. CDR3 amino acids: CSVVGAGETQYF. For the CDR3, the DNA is TGCAGCGTTGTAGGGGCCGGAGAGACCCAGTACTTC.

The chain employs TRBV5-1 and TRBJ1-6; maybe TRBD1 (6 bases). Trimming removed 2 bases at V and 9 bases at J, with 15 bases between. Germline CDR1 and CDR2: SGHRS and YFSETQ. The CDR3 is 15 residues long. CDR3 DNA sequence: TGCGCCAGCAGCTTCAACACAGGGAGGAGTTCACCCCTCCACTTT. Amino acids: CASSFNTGRSSPLHF.

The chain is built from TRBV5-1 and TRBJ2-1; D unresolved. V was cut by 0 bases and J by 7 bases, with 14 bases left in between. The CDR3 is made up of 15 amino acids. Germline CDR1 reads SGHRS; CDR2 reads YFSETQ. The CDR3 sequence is CASSLDLRTRNEQFF. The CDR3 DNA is TGCGCCAGCAGCTTGGATCTTCGGACGAGGAATGAGCAGTTCTTC.

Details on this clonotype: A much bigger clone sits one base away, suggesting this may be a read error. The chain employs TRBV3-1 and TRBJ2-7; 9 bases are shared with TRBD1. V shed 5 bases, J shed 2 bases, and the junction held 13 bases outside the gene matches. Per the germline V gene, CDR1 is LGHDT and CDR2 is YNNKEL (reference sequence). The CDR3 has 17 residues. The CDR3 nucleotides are TGTGCCAGCAGCTCCTGGACAGGGGATACATCCCCCTACGAGCAGTACTTC. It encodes CASSSWTGDTSPYEQYF.

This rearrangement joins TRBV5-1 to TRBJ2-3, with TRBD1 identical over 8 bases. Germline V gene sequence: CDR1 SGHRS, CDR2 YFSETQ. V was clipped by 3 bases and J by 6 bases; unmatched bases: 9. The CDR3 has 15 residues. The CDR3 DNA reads TGCGCCAGCAGCTCTATCCTGACAGGGGAGGATACGCAGTATTTT. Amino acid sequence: CASSSILTGEDTQYF.

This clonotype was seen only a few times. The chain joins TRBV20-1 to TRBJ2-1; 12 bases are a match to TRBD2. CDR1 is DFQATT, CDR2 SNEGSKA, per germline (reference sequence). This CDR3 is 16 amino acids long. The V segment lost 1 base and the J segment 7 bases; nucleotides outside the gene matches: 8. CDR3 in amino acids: CSARAPGLAGPNEQFF. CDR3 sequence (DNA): TGCAGTGCTAGAGCCCCAGGACTAGCGGGGCCTAATGAGCAGTTCTTC.

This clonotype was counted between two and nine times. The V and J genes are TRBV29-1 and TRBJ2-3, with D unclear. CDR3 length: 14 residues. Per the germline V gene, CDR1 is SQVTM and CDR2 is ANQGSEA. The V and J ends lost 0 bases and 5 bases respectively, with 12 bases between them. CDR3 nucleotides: TGCAGCGTTGAAGATCAGGCTCGAGGAGATACGCAGTATTTT. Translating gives CSVEDQARGDTQYF.